This is a list of T cell receptor beta chains from one sample in a study of T cells after yellow fever vaccination. Each CDR3 protein is one row after TCRdb ran MiXCR on the 5' RACE reads. The table shows some 560,000 distinct CDR3 sequences, with about 15% occurring only once. Sequencing used PBMCs, obtained about 5 days after the first yellow fever vaccination. The receptors derive from a man between 18 and 35 years old who received the YFV17D yellow fever vaccine. Each CDR3 is given with its conserved first and last residue. A D gene is named only where the DNA matches it firmly. Some rows mark clone size as missing; the rest say once, few, many or name a class of expanded clone.

size: -
length: 14
V: TRBV19
J: TRBJ1-1
D: -
DNA: TGTGCCAGTAGAAAGGACAGCCCGAACACTGAAGCTTTCTTT
CDR3: CASRKDSPNTEAFF

size: few
length: 14
V: TRBV5-1
J: TRBJ2-7
D: -
DNA: TGCGCCAGCAGCAGCGGACTAACGGGGTACGAGCAGTACTTC
CDR3: CASSSGLTGYEQYF

size: -
length: 14
V: TRBV27
J: TRBJ1-2
D: -
DNA: TGTGCCAGCAGTTTATCGGCAGGGCCCTATGGCTACACCTTC
CDR3: CASSLSAGPYGYTF

size: -
length: 13
V: TRBV2
J: TRBJ2-1
D: -
DNA: TGTGCCAGCAGTGCGGGAATCTACAATGAGCAGTTCTTC
CDR3: CASSAGIYNEQFF

size: -
length: 12
V: TRBV7-2
J: TRBJ2-5
D: -
DNA: TGTGCCAGCAGCTTAAGACGAGAGACCCAGTACTTC
CDR3: CASSLRRETQYF

size: few
length: 11
V: TRBV20-1
J: TRBJ1-2
D: -
DNA: TGCAGTGCTGGGTCAAACTATGGCTACACCTTC
CDR3: CSAGSNYGYTF

size: -
length: 13
V: TRBV7-2
J: TRBJ1-1
D: TRBD1
DNA: TGTGCCAGCAGCTTACTGCAGGGGGGTGAAGCTTTCTTT
CDR3: CASSLLQGGEAFF

size: -
length: 16
V: TRBV7-3
J: TRBJ2-3
D: -
DNA: TGTGCCAGCAGCTTAAGGGGGGACGGAAGCACAGATACGCAGTATTTT
CDR3: CASSLRGDGSTDTQYF

size: -
length: 15
V: TRBV12-3/TRBV12-4
J: TRBJ1-1
D: TRBD1
DNA: TGTGCCAGCAGTTTAAGGGGGCTCCAAAACACTGAAGCTTTCTTT
CDR3: CASSLRGLQNTEAFF

size: -
length: 15
V: TRBV5-5
J: TRBJ2-1
D: -
DNA: TGTGCCAGCAGCCCGTTTACGGGGGCCTACAATGAGCAGTTCTTC
CDR3: CASSPFTGAYNEQFF

size: few
length: 15
V: TRBV12-3/TRBV12-4
J: TRBJ2-7
D: -
DNA: TGTGCCAGCGGCCCCGCGGGGAGGAAATCGGACGAGCAGTACTTC
CDR3: CASGPAGRKSDEQYF

size: -
length: 14
V: TRBV6-1
J: TRBJ2-1
D: -
DNA: TGTGCCAGCAGTGTCGGGGGTACATTGAATGAGCAGTTCTTC
CDR3: CASSVGGTLNEQFF

size: few
length: 15
V: TRBV11-2
J: TRBJ2-3
D: -
DNA: TGTGCCAGCAGCTTAGAATGGCAGAACACAGATACGCAGTATTTT
CDR3: CASSLEWQNTDTQYF

size: few
length: 15
V: TRBV6-1
J: TRBJ2-1
D: -
DNA: TGTGCCAGCAGCGAGGGTCTAGTCGCCTACAATGAGCAGTTCTTC
CDR3: CASSEGLVAYNEQFF

size: -
length: 13
V: TRBV5-1
J: TRBJ2-3
D: -
DNA: TGCGCCAGCAGCTTGACTAGTATAGATACGCAGTATTTT
CDR3: CASSLTSIDTQYF

size: few
length: 16
V: TRBV7-3
J: TRBJ1-2
D: -
DNA: TGTGCCAGCAGCCCATACAGACAGACCGCTAACTATGGCTACACCTTC
CDR3: CASSPYRQTANYGYTF

size: -
length: 17
V: TRBV5-1
J: TRBJ1-3
D: TRBD1
DNA: TGCGCCAGCAGCTCCGTGGCACAGGGGACCTCTGGAAACACCATATATTTT
CDR3: CASSSVAQGTSGNTIYF

size: -
length: 17
V: TRBV6-5
J: TRBJ2-3
D: TRBD2
DNA: TGTGCCAGCAGTTATGCCTCGACTAGCGGGGGTCTAGATACGCAGTATTTT
CDR3: CASSYASTSGGLDTQYF